This T cell receptor (beta chain) stems from a study of OX40 agonist ivuxolimab in advanced cancers. The wider study: Partial responses were seen in three patients, one with hepatocellular carcinoma and two with cutaneous melanoma. Findings of the study overall: Both blood CD4+ and CD8+ T cells showed clonal growth by week 6 at 0.1 to 3.0 mg/kg.

The CDR3 spans 15 residues. The germline V gene has CDR1 SNHLY and CDR2 FYNNEI. V dropped 6 bases and J dropped 1; count of bases not matched to a gene: 6. Remarks on this clone: The target antigen is unknown.

The repertoire was sequenced with immunoSEQ multiplex PCR; TCRdb's copy has only in-frame clones and lacks some. The top ten hold about 17% of the sample, which has tens of thousands of clones, 65% to 80% seen once. The V and J genes are TRBV2 and TRBJ2-7, with 10 bases aligning to TRBD2. The sequences come from CD4+ or CD8+ T cells sorted from blood, collected in a trial of the OX40 agonist ivuxolimab. This sequence was found in an adult with an advanced solid tumor such as melanoma, head and neck, liver or kidney cancer. CDR3 region: CASRLSSGGSYEQYF. The CDR3 DNA sequence: TGTGCCAGCAGGTTAAGTAGCGGGGGGTCCTACGAGCAGTACTTC.